This section outlines one T cell receptor beta chain sequence together with its context. Between the trimmed V and J ends, which lost 6 bases and 4 bases, there was a span of 18 bases. The CDR3 runs 15 residues. Germline loops: CDR1 LNHDA, CDR2 SQIVND (reference sequence). These data are taken from a study of blood T cell repertoires in COVID-19. Per the original data handling: Amplification of reference gene primers was used by the study to estimate nucleated cell counts. Here immunoSEQ multiplex PCR was the method, and the copy in TCRdb shows in-frame clones only, minus some. V and J calls and clone size follow that table, whereas D and trimming were derived from the DNA. The sample lists 200,000 or so clones, roughly 90% seen once, with 1.9% in the top ten.

The clonotype originates from a man aged 35 to 55 with active or convalescent COVID-19. The rearrangement joins TRBV19 to TRBJ1-1, with D perhaps TRBD1 (5 bases). The sequencing sample was made of peripheral blood. The CDR3 spells CASSPRQRESTEAFF. As DNA, the CDR3 is TGTGCCAGTAGCCCTAGACAGCGAGAAAGCACTGAAGCTTTCTTT.